This TCR beta chain was recovered during a study of tumor and adjacent non-tumor tissue in lung cancer. Study summary: The patients, around 11 men and a few women, were about 30 to 76 with stage I to III disease. On average, productive TCRbeta reads reached roughly 3.9 million per sample. Regarding the study as a whole: Patients with more diverse tumor TCRs had worse survival. In normal lung, the top 100 clones were significantly more dominant than in tumor.

This sample's RNA came from whole unsorted tissue. A modified ARM-PCR protocol with three rounds of nested PCR amplified TCRbeta. TCRdb reprocessed the multiplex PCR reads via MiXCR and lists one record per CDR3 protein. Among over 130,000 distinct CDR3 sequences listed, around 60% were seen once. Germline values: CDR1 LGHNT, CDR2 FRNRAP. The CDR3 has 14 amino acids. V lost 6 bases to trimming and J lost 0 bases, with 10 bases between them. On this clonotype itself: Its antigen remains unknown. Likely a read error: the CDR3 ends without its conserved phenylalanine or tryptophan.

Sequenced input: lung tumor tissue. This sequence was found in a man aged 60-69 years with small cell lung cancer. The chain joins TRBV12-5 to TRBJ2-3; maybe TRBD2 (6 bases). In nucleotides, the CDR3 is TGTGCTAGTGGGGCAGGAGGGAGCACAGATACGCAGTATCTT. The encoded protein is CASGAGGSTDTQYL.